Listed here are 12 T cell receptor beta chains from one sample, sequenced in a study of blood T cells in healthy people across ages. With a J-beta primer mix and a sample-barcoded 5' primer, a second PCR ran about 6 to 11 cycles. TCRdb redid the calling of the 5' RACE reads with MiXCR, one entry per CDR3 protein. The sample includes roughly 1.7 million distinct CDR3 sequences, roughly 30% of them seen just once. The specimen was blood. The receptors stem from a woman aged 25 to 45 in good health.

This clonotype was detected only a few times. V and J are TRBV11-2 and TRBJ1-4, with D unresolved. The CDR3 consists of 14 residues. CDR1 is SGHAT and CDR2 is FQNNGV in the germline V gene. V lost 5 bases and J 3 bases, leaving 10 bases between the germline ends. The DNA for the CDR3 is TGTGCCAGCAGCACCTGGCGAGCTAATGAAAAACTGTTTTTT. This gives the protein CASSTWRANEKLFF.

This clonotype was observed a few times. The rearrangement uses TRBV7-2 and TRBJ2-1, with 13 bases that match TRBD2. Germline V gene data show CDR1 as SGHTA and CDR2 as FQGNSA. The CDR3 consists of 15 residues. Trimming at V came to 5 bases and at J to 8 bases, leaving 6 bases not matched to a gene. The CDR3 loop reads CASSQLAGGPDEQFF. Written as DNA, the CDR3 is TGTGCCAGCAGCCAACTAGCGGGGGGGCCGGATGAGCAGTTCTTC.

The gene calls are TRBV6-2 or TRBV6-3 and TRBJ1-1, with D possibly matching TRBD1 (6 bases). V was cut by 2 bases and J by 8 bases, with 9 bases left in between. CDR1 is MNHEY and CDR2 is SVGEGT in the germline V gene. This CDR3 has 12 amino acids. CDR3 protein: CASSYRTVEAFF. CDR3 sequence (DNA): TGTGCCAGCAGTTACCGGACAGTAGAAGCTTTCTTT.

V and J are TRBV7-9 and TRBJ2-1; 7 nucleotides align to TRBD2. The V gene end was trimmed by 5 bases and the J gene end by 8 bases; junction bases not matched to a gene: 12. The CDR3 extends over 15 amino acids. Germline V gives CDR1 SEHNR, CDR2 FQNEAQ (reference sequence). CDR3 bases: TGTGCCAGCAGCCTTGCCCTGACTAGCTGCGATGAGCAGTTCTTC. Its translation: CASSLALTSCDEQFF.

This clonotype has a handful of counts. The CDR3 DNA sequence: TGTGCCAGCAGTAGTGGCGGGGGGCACGAGACCCAGTACTTC. Its protein product is CASSSGGGHETQYF. This chain joins TRBV7-3 and TRBJ2-5; 8 nucleotides match TRBD2. Per germline, CDR1 SGHTA and CDR2 FQGTGA. The trim removed 6 bases at V and 5 bases at J, leaving 8 bases unmatched. The CDR3 has 14 amino acids. The full variable domain, rest sourced from reference TRBV7-3 and TRBJ2-5, is GAGVSQTPSNKVTEKGKYVELRCDPISGHTALYWYRQSLGQGPEFLIYFQGTGAADDSGLPNDRFFAVRPEGSVSTLKIQRTERGDSAVYLCASSSGGGHETQYFGPGTRLLVL.

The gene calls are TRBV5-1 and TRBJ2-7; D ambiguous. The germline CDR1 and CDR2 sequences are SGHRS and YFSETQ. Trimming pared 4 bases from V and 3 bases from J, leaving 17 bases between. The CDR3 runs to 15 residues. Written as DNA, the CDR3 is TGCGCCAGCAGCGCCCGGGCCCGCGGTAACTACGAGCAGTACTTC. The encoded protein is CASSARARGNYEQYF.

The DNA for the CDR3 is TGTGCCAGCAGTTTCTCCTCGTGGGGGGAGACCCAGTACTTC. Protein: CASSFSSWGETQYF. The gene calls are TRBV27 and TRBJ2-5; D could derive from TRBD1 or TRBD2 (5 bases each). The length of the CDR3 is 14 residues. Trimming cost V 3 bases and J 5 bases, with 13 bases left between them. CDR1 and CDR2 from the germline V gene are MNHEY and SMNVEV (reference sequence).

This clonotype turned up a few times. DNA of the CDR3: TGTGCCAGCAGCTTCATGGGCTACGAGCAGTACTTC. Protein product: CASSFMGYEQYF. The chain couples TRBV7-2 to TRBJ2-7; the D is unclear. The CDR3 totals 12 residues. Trimming removed 3 bases from V and 3 bases from J, with 6 bases in between. Germline CDR1 SGHTA, CDR2 FQGNSA.

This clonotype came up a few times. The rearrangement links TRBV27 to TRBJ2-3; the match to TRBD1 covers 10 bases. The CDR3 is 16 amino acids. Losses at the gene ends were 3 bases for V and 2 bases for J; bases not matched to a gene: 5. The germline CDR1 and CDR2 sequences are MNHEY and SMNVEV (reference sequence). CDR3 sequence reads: CASSFDRGRFTDTQYF. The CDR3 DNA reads TGTGCCAGCAGTTTTGACAGGGGGCGGTTCACAGATACGCAGTATTTT.

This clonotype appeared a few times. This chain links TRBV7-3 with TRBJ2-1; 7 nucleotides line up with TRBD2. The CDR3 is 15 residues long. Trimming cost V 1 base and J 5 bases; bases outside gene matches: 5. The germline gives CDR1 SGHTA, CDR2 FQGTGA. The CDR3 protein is CASSLMGTTHNEQFF. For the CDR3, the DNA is TGTGCCAGCAGCTTAATGGGGACTACCCACAATGAGCAGTTCTTC.

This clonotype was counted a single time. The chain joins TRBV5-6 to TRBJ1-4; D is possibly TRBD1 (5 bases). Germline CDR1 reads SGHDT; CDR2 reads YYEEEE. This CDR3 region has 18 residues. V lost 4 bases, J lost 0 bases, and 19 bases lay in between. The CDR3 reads CASSPGWSGTPTNEKLFF. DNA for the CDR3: TGTGCCAGCAGCCCGGGGTGGTCCGGGACGCCAACTAATGAAAAACTGTTTTTT. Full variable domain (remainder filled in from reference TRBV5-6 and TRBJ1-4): DAGVTQSPTHLIKTRGQQVTLRCSPKSGHDTVSWYQQALGQGPQFIFQYYEEEERQRGNFPDRFSGHQFPNYSSELNVNALLLGDSALYLCASSPGWSGTPTNEKLFFGSGTQLSVL.

CDR3 coding DNA: TGTGCCAGCAGTTTACAGGTTGGAAGCACAGATACGCAGTATTTT. Encoded protein: CASSLQVGSTDTQYF. V gene TRBV27 combines with J gene TRBJ2-3; D call uncertain. The germline CDR1 and CDR2 sequences are MNHEY and SMNVEV (reference sequence). The CDR3 sequence is 15 residues long. With 2 bases removed from V and 0 bases from J, the gap between germline ends came to 9 bases.